This T cell receptor beta chain appears in the sequencing data of a study of radiation and T cells in renal cell carcinoma. Using immunoSEQ multiplex PCR, the repertoire was profiled, and TCRdb retains in-frame clones only, with some absent. This sample carries roughly 100,000 clones, around 88% of them seen once, and the ten largest clones take 6.5% to 8.5%. Time point indicated: baseline pretreatment blood. Treatment indicated: 15 Gy SBRT to primary tumor, nephrectomy 4 weeks later. The V gene end was trimmed by 4 bases and the J gene end by 6 bases; junction bases not matched to a gene: 8. This CDR3 contains 15 residues. From germline, CDR1 is SGHDT and CDR2 YYEEEE.

The chain uses TRBV5-6 and TRBJ1-5; 9 nucleotides align to TRBD1. The input for sequencing was blood, taken from a patient whose treatment included radiotherapy and nephrectomy. This receptor was taken from a man aged 45-65 years with renal cell carcinoma. The CDR3 DNA follows: TGTGCCAGCAGCAACAGTAGACAGGGGGGTCAGCCCCAGCATTTT. The encoded protein is CASSNSRQGGQPQHF. Combining the CDR3 with reference TRBV5-6 and TRBJ1-5 gives the whole variable domain DAGVTQSPTHLIKTRGQQVTLRCSPKSGHDTVSWYQQALGQGPQFIFQYYEEEERQRGNFPDRFSGHQFPNYSSELNVNALLLGDSALYLCASSNSRQGGQPQHFGDGTRLSIL.